This T cell receptor (beta chain) was recorded in a study of vaccination and CD4 T cells after COVID-19. Study-level information: Each of the control cultures got a CEFX pool, an HIV-1 Nef pool, or no peptide.

V was pared by 4 bases and J by 4 bases, with 20 bases between. This CDR3 has 17 amino acids. Germline-derived CDR1 and CDR2 are SGHNT and YYREEE (reference sequence). Treatment: approximately nine-day PBMC culture with coronavirus spike peptide pools or control peptides (ViraFEST assay). Concerning this clonotype itself: Its antigen is unidentified.

The assay that was used to sequence DNA from cultured CD4+ T cells was the Oncomine TCR Beta short-read assay. The source of extracted genomic DNA was cultured CD4+ T cells. From the PCR reads, TCRdb called clonotypes with MiXCR, one entry per CDR3 protein. The sample shows 15,000 or so distinct CDR3 sequences, about 48% of them seen only once. This receptor was obtained from a human donor who had recovered from COVID-19. This sequence joins TRBV5-4 and TRBJ2-2; D perhaps matches TRBD2 (6 bases). The sample comprised CD4+ T cells from blood, cultured in vitro. DNA for the CDR3: TGTGCCAGCAGCCCATCCCCGGCGGGGACTGCCACCGGGGAGCTGTTTTTT. Translating it yields CASSPSPAGTATGELFF.